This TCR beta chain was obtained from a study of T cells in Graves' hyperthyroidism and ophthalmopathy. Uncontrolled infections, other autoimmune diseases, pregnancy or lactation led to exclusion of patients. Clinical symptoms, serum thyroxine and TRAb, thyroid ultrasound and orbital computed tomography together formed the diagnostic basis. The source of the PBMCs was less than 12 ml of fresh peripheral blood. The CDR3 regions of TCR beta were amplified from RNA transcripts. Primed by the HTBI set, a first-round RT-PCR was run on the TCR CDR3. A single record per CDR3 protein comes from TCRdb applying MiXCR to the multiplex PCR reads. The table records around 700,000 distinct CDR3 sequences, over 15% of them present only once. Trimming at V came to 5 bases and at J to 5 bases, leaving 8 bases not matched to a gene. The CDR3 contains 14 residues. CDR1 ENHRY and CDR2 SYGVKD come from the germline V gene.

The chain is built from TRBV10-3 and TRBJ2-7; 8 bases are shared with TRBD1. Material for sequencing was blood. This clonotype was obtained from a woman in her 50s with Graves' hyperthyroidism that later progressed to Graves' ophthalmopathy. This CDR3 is CAISPGQGGHEQYF. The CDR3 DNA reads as TGTGCCATCAGTCCCGGACAGGGTGGCCACGAGCAGTACTTC.